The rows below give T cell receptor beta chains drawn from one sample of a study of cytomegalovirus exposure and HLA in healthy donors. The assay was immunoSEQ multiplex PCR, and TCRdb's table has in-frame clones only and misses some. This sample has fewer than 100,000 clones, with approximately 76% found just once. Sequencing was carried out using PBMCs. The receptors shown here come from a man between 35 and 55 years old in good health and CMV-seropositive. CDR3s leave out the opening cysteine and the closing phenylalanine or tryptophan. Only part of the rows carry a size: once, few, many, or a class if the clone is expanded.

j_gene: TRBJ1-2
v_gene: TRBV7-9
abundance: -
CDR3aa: ASSLIQGRAGYT

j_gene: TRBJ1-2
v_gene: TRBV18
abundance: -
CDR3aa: ASSPQRQSNPYGYT

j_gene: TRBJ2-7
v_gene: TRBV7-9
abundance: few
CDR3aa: ASSALVSTGDVSSYEQY

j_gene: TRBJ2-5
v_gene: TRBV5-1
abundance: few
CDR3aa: ASSTGTGGAFETQY

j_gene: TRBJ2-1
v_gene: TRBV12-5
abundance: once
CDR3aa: ASGWGTGTEQF

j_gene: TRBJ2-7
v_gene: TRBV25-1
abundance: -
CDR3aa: ASSEYFGGADITYEQY

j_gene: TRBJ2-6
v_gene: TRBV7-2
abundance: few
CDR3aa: ASSVTGSGANVLT

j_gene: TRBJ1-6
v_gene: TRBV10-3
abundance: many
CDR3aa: ATSRETEPSVTLH

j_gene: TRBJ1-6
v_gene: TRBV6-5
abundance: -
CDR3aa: ASSFGQGLGALH

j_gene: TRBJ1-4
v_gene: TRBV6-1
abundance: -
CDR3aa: ASSALSTGGYEKLF

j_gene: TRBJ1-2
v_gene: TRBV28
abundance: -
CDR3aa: GTGRNYGYT

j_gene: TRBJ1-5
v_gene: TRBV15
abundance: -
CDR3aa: ATSTTGVDQPQH

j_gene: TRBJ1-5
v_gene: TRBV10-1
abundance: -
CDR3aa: ASSEAGNQPQH